These T cell receptor beta chains were read from a single sample in a study of regulatory T cells in long-lasting Graves disease. TCRdb re-derived calls from the multiplex PCR reads in MiXCR, one entry per CDR3 protein. The sample yields approximately 540,000 distinct CDR3 sequences, around 12% seen once. These same data were also listed under a study on T cells in Graves' hyperthyroidism and ophthalmopathy.

Source: peripheral blood mononuclear cells (PBMCs), taken at new diagnosis, from a patient treated with antithyroid drugs. All receptors derive from a woman in her 30s with Graves disease. Both conserved end residues are trimmed from each CDR3. The order of the fields is V gene, J gene, CDR3 protein.

v_gene: TRBV20-1
j_gene: TRBJ2-7
CDR3aa: SASSPPRSSYEQY

v_gene: TRBV13
j_gene: TRBJ1-2
CDR3aa: ASSSRSGNYGYT

v_gene: TRBV6-2/TRBV6-3
j_gene: TRBJ2-7
CDR3aa: ASTETGSGYEQY

v_gene: TRBV28
j_gene: TRBJ2-6
CDR3aa: AGGGQGASGANVLT

v_gene: TRBV7-2
j_gene: TRBJ2-3
CDR3aa: ASTRPAREAGTQY

v_gene: TRBV27
j_gene: TRBJ1-5
CDR3aa: ASSLGTGGGQPQH

v_gene: TRBV27
j_gene: TRBJ2-1
CDR3aa: ASSLFEGTSAYNEQF

v_gene: TRBV29-1
j_gene: TRBJ1-1
CDR3aa: SVGLGQPAF

v_gene: TRBV7-9
j_gene: TRBJ1-3
CDR3aa: ASSFQGVNTIY

v_gene: TRBV28
j_gene: TRBJ2-5
CDR3aa: ASNVLGAFGGTQY

v_gene: TRBV6-5
j_gene: TRBJ1-1
CDR3aa: ASSYGPPGTEAF

v_gene: TRBV6-4
j_gene: TRBJ2-1
CDR3aa: ASSSVSREQF

v_gene: TRBV28
j_gene: TRBJ2-5
CDR3aa: AINERELQETQY

v_gene: TRBV12-3/TRBV12-4
j_gene: TRBJ2-2
CDR3aa: ASSTSGSPTTGELF

v_gene: TRBV5-5
j_gene: TRBJ1-5
CDR3aa: ASSATGGARPQH

v_gene: TRBV7-9
j_gene: TRBJ2-5
CDR3aa: ASSQSLAGARETQY

v_gene: TRBV2
j_gene: TRBJ2-3
CDR3aa: AILPGGGYGGTDTQY